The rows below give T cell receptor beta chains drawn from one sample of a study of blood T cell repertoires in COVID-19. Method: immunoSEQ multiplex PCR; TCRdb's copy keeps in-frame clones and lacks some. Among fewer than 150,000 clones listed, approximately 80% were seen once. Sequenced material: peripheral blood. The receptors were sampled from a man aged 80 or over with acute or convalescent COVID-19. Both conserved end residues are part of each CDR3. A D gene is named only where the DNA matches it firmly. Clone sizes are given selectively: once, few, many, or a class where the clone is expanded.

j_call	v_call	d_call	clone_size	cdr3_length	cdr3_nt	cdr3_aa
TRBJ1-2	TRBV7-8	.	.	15	TGTGCCAGCAGCTTAGCGAGACAGAGTAACTATGGCTACACCTTC	CASSLARQSNYGYTF
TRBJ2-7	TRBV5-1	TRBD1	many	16	TGCGCCAGCTCTTCCGGGACAGGGCAGCTCTTCTACGAGCAGTACTTC	CASSSGTGQLFYEQYF
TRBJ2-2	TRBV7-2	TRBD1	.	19	TGTGCCAGCAGCTTAGCCGGGACAGGGGCGACCTCGAACACCGGGGAGCTGTTTTTT	CASSLAGTGATSNTGELFF
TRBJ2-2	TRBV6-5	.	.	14	TGTGCCAGCAGCCAAGACAGGTACACCGGGGAGCTGTTTTTT	CASSQDRYTGELFF
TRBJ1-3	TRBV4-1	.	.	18	TGCGCCAGCAGCCATGATCCCATGGGCGGGACCTCTGGAAACACCATATATTTT	CASSHDPMGGTSGNTIYF
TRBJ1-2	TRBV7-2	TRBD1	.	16	TGTGCCAGCAGCTCGACCCCGGGACAGGGTGTCTATGGCTACACCTTC	CASSSTPGQGVYGYTF
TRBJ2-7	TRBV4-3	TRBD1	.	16	TGCGCCAGCAGCCAGGACCGGACAGGGTTGGCCTACGAGCAGTACTTC	CASSQDRTGLAYEQYF
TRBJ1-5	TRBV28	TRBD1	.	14	TGTGCCAGCAGTTTGGTACAGGGGAATCAGCCCCAGCATTTT	CASSLVQGNQPQHF
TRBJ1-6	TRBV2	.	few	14	TGTGCCAGCAGACGGAGCTATTATAATTCACCCCTCCACTTT	CASRRSYYNSPLHF
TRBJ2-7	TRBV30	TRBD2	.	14	TGTGCCTGGAGTCGGGGGGTTCTTACCTACGAGCAGTACTTC	CAWSRGVLTYEQYF
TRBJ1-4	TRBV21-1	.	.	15	TGTGCCAGCAGTCTATCCGGGGGGTTCAGCGAAAAACTGTTTTTT	CASSLSGGFSEKLFF
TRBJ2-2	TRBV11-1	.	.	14	TGTGCCAGCAGCCCTCACGCGGGGTCCGGGGAGCTGTTTTTT	CASSPHAGSGELFF
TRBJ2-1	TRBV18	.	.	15	TGTGCCAGCTCACCACAGATGGCGCAACAGGATGAGCAGTTCTTC	CASSPQMAQQDEQFF
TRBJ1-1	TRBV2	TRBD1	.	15	TGTGCCAGCAGTTTGACAGGGGTTGGATACACTGAAGCTTTCTTT	CASSLTGVGYTEAFF
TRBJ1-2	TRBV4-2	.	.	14	TGTGCCAGCAGCGCCGGGGAAGGGCTGAGGGGCTACACCTTC	CASSAGEGLRGYTF
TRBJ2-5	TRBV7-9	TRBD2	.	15	TGTGCCAGCAGCTCCGCCGGGGGGATGGTTGAGACCCAGTACTTC	CASSSAGGMVETQYF
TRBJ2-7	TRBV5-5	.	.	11	TGTGCCAGCACCCTCGCCTACGAGCAGTACTTC	CASTLAYEQYF
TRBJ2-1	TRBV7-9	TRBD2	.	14	TGTGCCAGCAGCTTAAGGGCGGGGGATGATGAGCAGTTCTTC	CASSLRAGDDEQFF
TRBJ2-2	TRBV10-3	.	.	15	TGTGCCATCACGAGCCAGGGGTTTAACACCGGGGAGCTGTTTTTT	CAITSQGFNTGELFF
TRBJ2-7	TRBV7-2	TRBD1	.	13	TGTGCCAGCTCCAGGACAGGAAGCTACGAGCAGTACTTC	CASSRTGSYEQYF
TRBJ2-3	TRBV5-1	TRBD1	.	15	TGCGCCAGCAGAATGGGACAGGGGGTCGCAGATACGCAGTATTTT	CASRMGQGVADTQYF
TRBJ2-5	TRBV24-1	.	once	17	TGTGCCACCAGTGATTTAAGTCAGGGGACGCTTCAAGAGACCCAGTACTTC	CATSDLSQGTLQETQYF
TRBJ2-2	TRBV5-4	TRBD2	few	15	TGTGCCAGCAGCCGCGGGGGGCCGAACACCGGGGAGCTGTTTTTT	CASSRGGPNTGELFF
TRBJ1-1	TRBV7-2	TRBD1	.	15	TGTGCCAGCAGCTCATTCCGACAGGGGGACACTGAAGCTTTCTTT	CASSSFRQGDTEAFF
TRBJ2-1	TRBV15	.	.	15	TGTGCCACCAGCAGAGATGACAGCTCCTACAATGAGCAGTTCTTC	CATSRDDSSYNEQFF
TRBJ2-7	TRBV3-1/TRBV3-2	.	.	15	TGTGCCAGCAGCCAAGATAGTAGTTCACCCTACGAGCAGTACTTC	CASSQDSSSPYEQYF
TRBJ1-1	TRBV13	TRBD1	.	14	TGTGCCAGCAGCTTAGAGACAGGGGGCAGGAAAGCTTTCTTT	CASSLETGGRKAFF
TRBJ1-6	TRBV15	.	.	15	TGTGCCACCAGCAGAGGGACACTACCAAATTCACCCCTCCACTTT	CATSRGTLPNSPLHF
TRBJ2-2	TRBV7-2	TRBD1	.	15	TGTGCCAGCAGCTTCCGACAGGGTGCGGGCGGGGAGCTGTTTTTT	CASSFRQGAGGELFF
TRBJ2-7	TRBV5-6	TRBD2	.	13	TGTGCCAGCAGCCTGCGGGGGTTCAACGAGCAGTACTTC	CASSLRGFNEQYF
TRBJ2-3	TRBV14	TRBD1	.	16	TGTGCCAGCAGCTTAGGCCCGGGACAGCCAACAGATACGCAGTATTTT	CASSLGPGQPTDTQYF
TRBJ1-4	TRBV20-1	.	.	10	TGCAGTGCCCAGAGGGGGTCCTTGTTTTTT	CSAQRGSLFF
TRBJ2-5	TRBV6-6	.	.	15	TGTGCCAGCAGTTACTCGAGTGGGGCGTCCGAGACCCAGTACTTC	CASSYSSGASETQYF
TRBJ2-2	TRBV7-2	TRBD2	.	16	TGTGCCAGCAGCGATAGCGGGGGGCCGAACACCGGGGAGCTGTTTTTT	CASSDSGGPNTGELFF
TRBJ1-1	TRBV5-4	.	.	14	TGTGCCAGCAGCTTGGGGGGCATTAGCACTGAAGCTTTCTTT	CASSLGGISTEAFF
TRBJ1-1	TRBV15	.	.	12	TGTGCCACCAGCAGAGACCAGTGGCAAGCTTTCTTT	CATSRDQWQAFF
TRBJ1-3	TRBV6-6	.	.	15	TGTGCCAGCAGGCCCCCCAGGGGCTCTGGAAACACCATATATTTT	CASRPPRGSGNTIYF
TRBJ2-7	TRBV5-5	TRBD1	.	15	TGTGCCAGCAGCTTGTTAGGACAGGGGGCTCAAGAGCAGTACTTC	CASSLLGQGAQEQYF
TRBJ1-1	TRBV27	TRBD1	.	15	TGTGCCAGCAGCGAGTACAGGGGGTTAGGAACTGAAGCTTTCTTT	CASSEYRGLGTEAFF
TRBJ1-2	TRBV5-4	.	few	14	TGTGCCAGCAGCTTGGTCTCAGGCAACTATGGCTACACCTTC	CASSLVSGNYGYTF
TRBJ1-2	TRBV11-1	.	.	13	TGTGCCAGCAGCTTTCAGGGGAACTATGGCTACACCTTC	CASSFQGNYGYTF
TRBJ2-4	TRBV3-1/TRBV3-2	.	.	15	TGTGCCAGCAGCCTTACCACACCTGCCAAAAACATTCAGTACTTC	CASSLTTPAKNIQYF
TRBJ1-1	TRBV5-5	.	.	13	TGTGCCAGCAGCTGGACAGAGAACACTGAAGCTTTCTTT	CASSWTENTEAFF
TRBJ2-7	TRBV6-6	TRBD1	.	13	TGTGCCACCAGACAGGGGGCGGGCTACGAGCAGTACTTC	CATRQGAGYEQYF
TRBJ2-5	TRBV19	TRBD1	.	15	TGTGCCAGTAGTATTAGAACAGGGGGCCTTGAGACCCAGTACTTC	CASSIRTGGLETQYF
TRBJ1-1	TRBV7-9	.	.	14	TGTGCCAGCAGCTTTGGGGGGGCGAACACTGAAGCTTTCTTT	CASSFGGANTEAFF
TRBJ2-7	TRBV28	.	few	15	TGTGCCAGCAGTTTGTTATTGGACAGTTCCTACGAGCAGTACTTC	CASSLLLDSSYEQYF
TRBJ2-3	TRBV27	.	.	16	TGTGCCAGCAGTTTTGGCAGGGGCCGTAGCACAGATACGCAGTATTTT	CASSFGRGRSTDTQYF
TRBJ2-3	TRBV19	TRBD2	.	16	TGTGCCAGTAGTATCGGGCGCGGGGGGGGCACAGATACGCAGTATTTT	CASSIGRGGGTDTQYF
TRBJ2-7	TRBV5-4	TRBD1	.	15	TGTGCCAGCAGTTCAAGGGACAGGGGGAGGAACGAGCAGTACTTC	CASSSRDRGRNEQYF
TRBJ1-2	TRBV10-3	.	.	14	TGTGCCATCAGTGTCGGGGAAGGTAACTATGGCTACACCTTC	CAISVGEGNYGYTF
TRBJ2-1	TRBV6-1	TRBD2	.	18	TGTGCCAGCAGTGCTCTATACAAAGGACTAGCGGGGGGTAATGAGCAGTTCTTC	CASSALYKGLAGGNEQFF
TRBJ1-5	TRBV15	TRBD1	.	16	TGTGCCACCAGCCCCAGGGGGACAGGGGTTGGTCAGCCCCAGCATTTT	CATSPRGTGVGQPQHF
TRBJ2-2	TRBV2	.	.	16	TGTGCCAGCAGGGAAACACCCTCGGGTCCCACCGGGGAGCTGTTTTTT	CASRETPSGPTGELFF
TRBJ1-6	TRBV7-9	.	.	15	TGTGCCAGCAGCTTATCAGGGAATGGAGCATCACCCCTCCACTTT	CASSLSGNGASPLHF